This entry describes one TCR beta chain. What it recognizes is unknown. PCR employed 60 Vbeta and 13 Jbeta primers. Assay used: immunoSEQ multiplex PCR; TCRdb lists only in-frame clones, some missing. The sample includes around 75,000 clones, about 80% of them seen just once. The data are from a study of cytomegalovirus exposure and HLA in healthy donors. Findings and caveats of the study: Follow-up analysis later connected one missense variant in DCLRE1C with trimming of TCR beta V- and J-genes.

CDR1 and CDR2 from the germline V gene are MRHNA and SNTAGT. V lost 3 bases, J lost 5 bases, and 2 bases stayed unmatched. CDR3 length: 13 amino acids. The chain combines TRBV6-4 with TRBJ1-1; 8 bases agree with TRBD1. The receptor was derived from a middle-aged man in good health and CMV-seronegative. The sequencing input was PBMCs. The CDR3 bases are TGTGCCAGCAGTGAACAGGGGGGAACTGAAGCTTTCTTT. It codes for CASSEQGGTEAFF.